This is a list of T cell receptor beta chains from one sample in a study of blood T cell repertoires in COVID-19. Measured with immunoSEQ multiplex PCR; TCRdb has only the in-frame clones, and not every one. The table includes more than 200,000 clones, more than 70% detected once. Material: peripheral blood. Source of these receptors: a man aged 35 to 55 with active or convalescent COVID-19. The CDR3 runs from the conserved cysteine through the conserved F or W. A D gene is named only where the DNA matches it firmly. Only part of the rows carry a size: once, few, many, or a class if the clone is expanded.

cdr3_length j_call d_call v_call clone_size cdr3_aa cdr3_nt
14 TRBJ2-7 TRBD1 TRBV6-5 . CASTPNPTGREQYF TGTGCCAGCACCCCTAACCCGACAGGGCGCGAGCAGTACTTC
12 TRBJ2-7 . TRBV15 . CATSRDHYEQYF TGTGCCACCAGCAGAGACCACTACGAGCAGTACTTC
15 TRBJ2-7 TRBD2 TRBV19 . CATAPGLAGYYEQYF TGTGCCACCGCCCCAGGACTAGCGGGATACTACGAGCAGTACTTC
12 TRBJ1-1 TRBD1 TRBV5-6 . CASYKDRSEAFF TGTGCCAGCTATAAGGACAGGTCTGAAGCTTTCTTT
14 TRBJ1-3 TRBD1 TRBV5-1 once CASSSDREGNTIYF TGCGCCAGCAGCTCTGACAGGGAGGGAAACACCATATATTTT
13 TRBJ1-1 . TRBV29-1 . CSVGGGGNTEAFF TGCAGCGTTGGGGGCGGCGGGAACACTGAAGCTTTCTTT
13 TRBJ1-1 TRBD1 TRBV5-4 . CANHRGLDTEAFF TGTGCCAACCACAGGGGACTGGACACTGAAGCTTTCTTT
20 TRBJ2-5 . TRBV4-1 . CASSQEPGGHGWVREETQYF TGCGCCAGCAGCCAAGAACCCGGAGGGCACGGGTGGGTGCGGGAAGAGACCCAGTACTTC
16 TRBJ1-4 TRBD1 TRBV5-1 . CASREGDRGRYEKLFF TGCGCCAGCAGGGAGGGCGACAGGGGGCGTTACGAAAAACTGTTTTTT
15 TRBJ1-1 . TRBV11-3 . CASSLGAGGNTEAFF TGTGCCAGCAGCTTAGGCGCGGGAGGGAACACTGAAGCTTTCTTT
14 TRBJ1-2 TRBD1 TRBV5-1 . CASSTLGQGYGYTF TGCGCCAGCAGCACCCTAGGACAGGGGTACGGCTACACCTTC
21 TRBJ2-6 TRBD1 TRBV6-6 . CASSPHPHTGGTPSGANVLTF TGTGCCAGCAGTCCACACCCGCACACAGGGGGCACCCCCTCTGGGGCCAACGTCCTGACTTTC
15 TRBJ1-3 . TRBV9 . CASSVFGGAGNTIYF TGTGCCAGCAGCGTATTTGGGGGGGCTGGAAACACCATATATTTT
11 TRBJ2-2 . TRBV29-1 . CSVDRDGELFF TGCAGCGTTGATCGGGACGGGGAGCTGTTTTTT
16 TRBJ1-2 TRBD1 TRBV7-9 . CASSRSGTGENLGYTF TGTGCCAGCAGTCGAAGCGGGACAGGAGAAAACCTTGGCTACACCTTC